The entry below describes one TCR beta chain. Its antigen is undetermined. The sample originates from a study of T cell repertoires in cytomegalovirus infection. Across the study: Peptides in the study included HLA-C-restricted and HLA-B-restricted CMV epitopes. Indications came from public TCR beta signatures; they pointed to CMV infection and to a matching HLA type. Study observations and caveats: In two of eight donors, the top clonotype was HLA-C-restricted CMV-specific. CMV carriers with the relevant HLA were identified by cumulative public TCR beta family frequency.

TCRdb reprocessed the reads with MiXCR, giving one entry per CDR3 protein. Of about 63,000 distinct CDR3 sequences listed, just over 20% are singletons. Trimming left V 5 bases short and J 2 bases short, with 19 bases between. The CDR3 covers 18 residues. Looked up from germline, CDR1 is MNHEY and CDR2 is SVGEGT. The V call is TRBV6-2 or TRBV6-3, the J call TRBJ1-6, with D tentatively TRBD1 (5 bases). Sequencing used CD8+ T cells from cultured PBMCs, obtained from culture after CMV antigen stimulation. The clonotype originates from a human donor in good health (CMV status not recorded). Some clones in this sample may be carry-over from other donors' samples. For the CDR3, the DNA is TGTGCCAGCAGTAAAGACCGGGACTCCGGTGCCTATAATTCACCCCTCCACTTT. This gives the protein CASSKDRDSGAYNSPLHF.